The entry below gives a single T cell receptor beta chain sequence along with its context. Assay: immunoSEQ multiplex PCR; the TCRdb copy retains only in-frame clones and omits some. Of roughly 60,000 clones in the sample, roughly 92% were seen once. The sample belongs to a study of technical replicates of blood from a few donors. Trimming at V came to 5 bases and at J to 0 bases, leaving 11 bases not matched to a gene. CDR1 SEHNR and CDR2 FQNEAQ come from the germline V gene (reference sequence). This CDR3 is built from 17 residues. The clonotype originates from a human donor in good health. Some clones in this sample may be carry-over from other donors' samples. The specimen was PBMCs. The rearrangement uses TRBV7-9 and TRBJ2-7, with 9 nucleotides matching TRBD2. For the CDR3, the DNA is TGTGCCAGCAGCCCCCCCGTGCTAGCGGGGAACTCCTACGAGCAGTACTTC. This sequence encodes CASSPPVLAGNSYEQYF.